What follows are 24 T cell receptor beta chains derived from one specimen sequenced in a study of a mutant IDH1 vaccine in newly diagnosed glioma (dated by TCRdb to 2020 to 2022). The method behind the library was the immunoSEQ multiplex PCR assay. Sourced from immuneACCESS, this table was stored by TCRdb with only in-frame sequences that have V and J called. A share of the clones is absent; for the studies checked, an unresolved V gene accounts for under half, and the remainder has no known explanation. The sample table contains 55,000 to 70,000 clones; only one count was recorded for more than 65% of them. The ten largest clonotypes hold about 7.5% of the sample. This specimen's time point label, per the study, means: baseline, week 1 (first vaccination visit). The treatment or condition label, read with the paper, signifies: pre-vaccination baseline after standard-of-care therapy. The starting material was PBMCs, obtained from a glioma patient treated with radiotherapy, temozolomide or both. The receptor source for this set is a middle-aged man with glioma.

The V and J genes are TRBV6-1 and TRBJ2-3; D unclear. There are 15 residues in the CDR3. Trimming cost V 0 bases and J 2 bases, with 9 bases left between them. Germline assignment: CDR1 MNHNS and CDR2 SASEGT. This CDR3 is CASSEAIQLTDTQYF. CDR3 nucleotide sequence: TGTGCCAGCAGTGAAGCGATTCAACTCACAGATACGCAGTATTTT.

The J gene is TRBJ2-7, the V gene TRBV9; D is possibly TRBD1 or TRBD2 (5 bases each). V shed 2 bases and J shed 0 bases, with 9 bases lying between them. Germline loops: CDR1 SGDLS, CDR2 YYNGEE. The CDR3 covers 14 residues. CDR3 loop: CASSVGDGSYEQYF. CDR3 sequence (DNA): TGTGCCAGCAGCGTTGGGGACGGCTCCTACGAGCAGTACTTC. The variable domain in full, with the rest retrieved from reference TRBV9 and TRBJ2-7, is DSGVTQTPKHLITATGQRVTLRCSPRSGDLSVYWYQQSLDQGLQFLIQYYNGEERAKGNILERFSAQQFPDLHSELNLSSLELGDSALYFCASSVGDGSYEQYFGPGTRLTVT.

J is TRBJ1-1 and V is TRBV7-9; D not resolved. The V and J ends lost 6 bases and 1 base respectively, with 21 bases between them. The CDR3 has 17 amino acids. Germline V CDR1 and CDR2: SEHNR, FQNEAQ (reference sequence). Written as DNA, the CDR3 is TGTGCCAGCAGTTTTCCCCCTTCTGGGCCTTCGAACACTGAAGCTTTCTTT. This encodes CASSFPPSGPSNTEAFF.

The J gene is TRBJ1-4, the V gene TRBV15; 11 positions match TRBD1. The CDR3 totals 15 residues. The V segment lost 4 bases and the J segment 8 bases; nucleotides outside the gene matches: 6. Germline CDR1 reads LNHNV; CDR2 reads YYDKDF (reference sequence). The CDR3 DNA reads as TGTGCCACCAGCAATAACCGGGACAGGGGGGAAAAACTGTTTTTT. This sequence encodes CATSNNRDRGEKLFF.

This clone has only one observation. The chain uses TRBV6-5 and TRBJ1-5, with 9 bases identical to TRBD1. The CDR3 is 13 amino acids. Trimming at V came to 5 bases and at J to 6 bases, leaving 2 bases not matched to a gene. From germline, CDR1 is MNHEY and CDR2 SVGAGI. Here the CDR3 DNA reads TGTGCCAGCAGTGGGACAGGGACTCAGCCCCAGCATTTT. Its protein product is CASSGTGTQPQHF.

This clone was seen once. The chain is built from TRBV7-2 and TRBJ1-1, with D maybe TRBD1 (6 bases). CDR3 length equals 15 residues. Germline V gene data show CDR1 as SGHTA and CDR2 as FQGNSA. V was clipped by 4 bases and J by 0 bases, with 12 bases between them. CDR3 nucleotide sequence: TGTGCCAGCAGCTGGCGGACAGCCTTGAACACTGAAGCTTTCTTT. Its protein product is CASSWRTALNTEAFF.

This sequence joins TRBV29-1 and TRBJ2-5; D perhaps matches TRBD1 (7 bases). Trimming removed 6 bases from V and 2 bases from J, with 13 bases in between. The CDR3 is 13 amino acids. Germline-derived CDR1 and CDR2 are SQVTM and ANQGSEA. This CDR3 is CSVAGQIQETQYF. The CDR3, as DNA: TGCAGCGTCGCGGGACAGATTCAAGAGACCCAGTACTTC.

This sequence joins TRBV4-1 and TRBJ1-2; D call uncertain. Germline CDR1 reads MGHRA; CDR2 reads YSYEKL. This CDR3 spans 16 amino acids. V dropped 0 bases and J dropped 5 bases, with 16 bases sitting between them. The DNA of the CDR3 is TGCGCCAGCAGCCAAGATAGGTCAGGACGTAGTTATGGCTACACCTTC. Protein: CASSQDRSGRSYGYTF.

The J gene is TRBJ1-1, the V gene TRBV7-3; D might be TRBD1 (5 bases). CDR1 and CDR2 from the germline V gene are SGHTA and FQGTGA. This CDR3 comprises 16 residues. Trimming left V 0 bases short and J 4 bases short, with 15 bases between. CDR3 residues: CASSLTSDSYTTEAFF. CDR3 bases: TGTGCCAGCAGCTTAACGAGCGACAGTTATACCACTGAAGCTTTCTTT. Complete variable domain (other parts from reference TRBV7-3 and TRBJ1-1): GAGVSQTPSNKVTEKGKYVELRCDPISGHTALYWYRQSLGQGPEFLIYFQGTGAADDSGLPNDRFFAVRPEGSVSTLKIQRTERGDSAVYLCASSLTSDSYTTEAFFGQGTRLTVV.

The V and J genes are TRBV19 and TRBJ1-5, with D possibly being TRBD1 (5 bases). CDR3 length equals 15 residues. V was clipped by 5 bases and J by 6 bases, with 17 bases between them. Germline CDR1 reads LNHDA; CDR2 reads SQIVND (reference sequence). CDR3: CASSFPQGRSQPQHF. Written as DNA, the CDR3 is TGTGCCAGTAGTTTCCCCCAGGGCCGGAGTCAGCCCCAGCATTTT.

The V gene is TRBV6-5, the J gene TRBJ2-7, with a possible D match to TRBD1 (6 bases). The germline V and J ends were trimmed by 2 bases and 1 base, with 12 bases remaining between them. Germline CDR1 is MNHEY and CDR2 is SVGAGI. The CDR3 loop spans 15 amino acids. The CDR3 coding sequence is TGTGCCAGCAGTTACGGGGGCGTGGAGTCCTACGAGCAGTACTTC. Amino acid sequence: CASSYGGVESYEQYF.

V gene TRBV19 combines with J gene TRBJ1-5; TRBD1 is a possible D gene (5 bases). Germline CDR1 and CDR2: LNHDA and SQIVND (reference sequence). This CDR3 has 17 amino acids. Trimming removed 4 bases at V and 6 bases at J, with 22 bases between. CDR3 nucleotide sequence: TGTGCCAGTAGTACCCTAAAAGGACCGCGTCAGGGTCAGCCCCAGCATTTT. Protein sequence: CASSTLKGPRQGQPQHF.

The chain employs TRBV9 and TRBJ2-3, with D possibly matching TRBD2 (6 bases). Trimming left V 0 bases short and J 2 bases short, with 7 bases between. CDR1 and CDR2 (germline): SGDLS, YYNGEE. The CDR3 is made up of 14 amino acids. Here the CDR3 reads CASSVGGVTDTQYF. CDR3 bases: TGTGCCAGCAGCGTAGGGGGGGTCACAGATACGCAGTATTTT. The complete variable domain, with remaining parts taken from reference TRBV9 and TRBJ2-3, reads DSGVTQTPKHLITATGQRVTLRCSPRSGDLSVYWYQQSLDQGLQFLIQYYNGEERAKGNILERFSAQQFPDLHSELNLSSLELGDSALYFCASSVGGVTDTQYFGPGTRLTVL.

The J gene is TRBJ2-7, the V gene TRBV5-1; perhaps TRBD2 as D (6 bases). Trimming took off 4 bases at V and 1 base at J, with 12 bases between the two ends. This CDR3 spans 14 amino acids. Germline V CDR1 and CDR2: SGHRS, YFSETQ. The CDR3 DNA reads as TGCGCCAGCAGCGCGCCGGGAGCTTCCTACGAGCAGTACTTC. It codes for CASSAPGASYEQYF.

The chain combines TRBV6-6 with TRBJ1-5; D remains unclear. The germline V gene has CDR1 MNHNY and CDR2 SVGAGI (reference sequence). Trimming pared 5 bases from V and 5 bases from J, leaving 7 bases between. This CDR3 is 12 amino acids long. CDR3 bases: TGTGCCAGCAGTACGGACGATCAGCCCCAGCATTTT. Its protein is CASSTDDQPQHF.

This CDR3 reads CASSSRQGSYTF. CDR3 DNA sequence: TGTGCCAGCAGCTCCAGACAGGGAAGCTACACCTTC. The chain has TRBV13 and TRBJ1-2; 7 positions match TRBD1. V lost 4 bases to trimming and J lost 9 bases; unmatched junction nucleotides: 5. Germline lookup yields CDR1 PRHDT and CDR2 FYEKMQ (reference sequence). The CDR3 contains 12 residues.

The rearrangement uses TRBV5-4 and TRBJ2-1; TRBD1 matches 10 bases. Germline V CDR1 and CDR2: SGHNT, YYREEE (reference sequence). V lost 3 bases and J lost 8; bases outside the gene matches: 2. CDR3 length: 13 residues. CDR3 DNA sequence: TGTGCCAGCAGCTGGGACAGGGGCGATGAGCAGTTCTTC. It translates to CASSWDRGDEQFF.

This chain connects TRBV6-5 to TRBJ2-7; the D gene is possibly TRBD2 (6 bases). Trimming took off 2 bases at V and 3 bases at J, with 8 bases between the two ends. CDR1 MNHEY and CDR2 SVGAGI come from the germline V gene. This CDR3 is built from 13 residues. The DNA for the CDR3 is TGTGCCAGCAGTTACCCGGGACTCTACGAGCAGTACTTC. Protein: CASSYPGLYEQYF.

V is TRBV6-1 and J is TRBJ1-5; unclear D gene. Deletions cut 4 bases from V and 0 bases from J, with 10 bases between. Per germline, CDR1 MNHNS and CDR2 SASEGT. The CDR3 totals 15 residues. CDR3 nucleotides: TGTGCCAGCAGTGGGGAGGCCTATAGCAATCAGCCCCAGCATTTT. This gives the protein CASSGEAYSNQPQHF.

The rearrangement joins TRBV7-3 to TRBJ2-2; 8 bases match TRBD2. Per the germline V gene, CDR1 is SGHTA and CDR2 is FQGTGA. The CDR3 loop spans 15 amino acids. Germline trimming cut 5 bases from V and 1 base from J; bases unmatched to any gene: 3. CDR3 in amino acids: CASSGSGGNTGELFF. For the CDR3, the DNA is TGTGCCAGCAGCGGGAGCGGGGGGAACACCGGGGAGCTGTTTTTT.

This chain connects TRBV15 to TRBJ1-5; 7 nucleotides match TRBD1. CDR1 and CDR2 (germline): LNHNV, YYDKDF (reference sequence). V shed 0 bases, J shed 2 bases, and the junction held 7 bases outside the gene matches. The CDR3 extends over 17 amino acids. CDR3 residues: CATSRDQTGARNQPQHF. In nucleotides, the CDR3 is TGTGCCACCAGCAGAGATCAAACAGGGGCTCGCAATCAGCCCCAGCATTTT.

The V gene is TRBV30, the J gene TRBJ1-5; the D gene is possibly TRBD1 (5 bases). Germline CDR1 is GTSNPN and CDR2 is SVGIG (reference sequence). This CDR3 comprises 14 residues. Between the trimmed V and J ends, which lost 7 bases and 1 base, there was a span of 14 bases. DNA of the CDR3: TGTGCCTCCAGTCAGGGAAGCAGCAATCAGCCCCAGCATTTT. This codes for CASSQGSSNQPQHF.

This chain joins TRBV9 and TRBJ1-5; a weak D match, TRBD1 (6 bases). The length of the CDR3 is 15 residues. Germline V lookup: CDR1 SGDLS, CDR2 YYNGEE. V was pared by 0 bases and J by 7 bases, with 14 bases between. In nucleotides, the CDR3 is TGTGCCAGCAGCGTAGGAGGGGGGGCCGGGCAGCCCCAGCATTTT. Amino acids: CASSVGGGAGQPQHF.

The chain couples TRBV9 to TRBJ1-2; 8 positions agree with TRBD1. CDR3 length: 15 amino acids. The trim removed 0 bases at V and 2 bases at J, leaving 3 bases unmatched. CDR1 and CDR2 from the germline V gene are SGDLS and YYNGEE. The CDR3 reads CASSVDYRGNYGYTF. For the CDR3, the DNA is TGTGCCAGCAGCGTAGATTACAGGGGGAACTATGGCTACACCTTC.